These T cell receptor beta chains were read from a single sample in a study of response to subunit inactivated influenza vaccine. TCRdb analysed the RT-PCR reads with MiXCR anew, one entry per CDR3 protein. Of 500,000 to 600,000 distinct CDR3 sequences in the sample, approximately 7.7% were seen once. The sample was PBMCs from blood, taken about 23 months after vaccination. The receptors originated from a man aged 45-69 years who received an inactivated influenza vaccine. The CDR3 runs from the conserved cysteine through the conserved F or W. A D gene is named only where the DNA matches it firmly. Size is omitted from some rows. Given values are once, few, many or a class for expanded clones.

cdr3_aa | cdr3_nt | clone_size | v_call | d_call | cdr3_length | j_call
CASSHLWTGSNTGELFF | TGCGCCAGCAGCCACTTATGGACGGGCTCGAACACCGGGGAGCTGTTTTTT | few | TRBV4-3 | NA | 17 | TRBJ2-2
CASSFQGGQGTEAFF | TGTGCCAGCAGCTTCCAGGGCGGACAGGGCACTGAAGCTTTCTTT | many | TRBV7-9 | TRBD1 | 15 | TRBJ1-1
CASSLHKDGYTF | TGTGCCAGTAGTTTGCACAAGGATGGCTACACCTTC | NA | TRBV19 | NA | 12 | TRBJ1-2
CASSLYWYEQFF | TGTGCCAGCAGTTTGTATTGGTATGAGCAGTTCTTC | NA | TRBV6-2/TRBV6-3 | NA | 12 | TRBJ2-1
CASSPNTGGGSDTEAFF | TGTGCCAGCAGCCCCAACACAGGGGGCGGGTCGGACACTGAAGCTTTCTTT | few | TRBV7-9 | TRBD1 | 17 | TRBJ1-1
CASSPHLGVAPYEQYF | TGTGCCAGCAGCCCACACCTGGGAGTAGCACCCTACGAGCAGTACTTC | NA | TRBV11-2 | NA | 16 | TRBJ2-7
CSVLLQGNTEAFF | TGCAGCGTGCTATTACAGGGGAACACTGAAGCTTTCTTT | few | TRBV29-1 | NA | 13 | TRBJ1-1
CASSLNSAGNTIYF | TGTGCCAGCAGCTTAAACAGTGCTGGAAACACCATATATTTT | NA | TRBV7-2 | NA | 14 | TRBJ1-3
CASSLPAPAIGAFF | TGTGCCAGCAGCTTGCCAGCGCCCGCCATAGGAGCTTTCTTT | NA | TRBV7-9 | NA | 14 | TRBJ1-1
CASSLLRRSYEQYF | TGTGCCAGCAGTTTATTAAGAAGGTCCTACGAGCAGTACTTC | NA | TRBV28 | NA | 14 | TRBJ2-7
CASSFLGAGELFF | TGCGCCAGCAGCTTTTTAGGAGCCGGGGAGCTGTTTTTT | many | TRBV5-1 | NA | 13 | TRBJ2-2
CASSQSGTVGDGYTF | TGCGCCAGCAGCCAGTCCGGGACGGTCGGCGATGGCTACACCTTC | many | TRBV5-1 | NA | 15 | TRBJ1-2
CASSQDMGEQYF | TGTGCCAGCAGCCAAGATATGGGCGAGCAGTACTTC | few | TRBV4-2 | NA | 12 | TRBJ2-7
CASSFMPRTDYEQYF | TGTGCCAGCAGTTTCATGCCGCGGACGGACTACGAGCAGTACTTC | NA | TRBV27 | NA | 15 | TRBJ2-7
CASSPAGQGYYGYTF | TGTGCCAGCTCACCCGCGGGACAAGGATACTATGGCTACACCTTC | many | TRBV18 | NA | 15 | TRBJ1-2
CASSPWGQGKAISEKLFF | TGTGCCAGCAGTCCGTGGGGACAGGGGAAGGCGATAAGTGAAAAACTGTTTTTT | NA | TRBV27 | TRBD1 | 18 | TRBJ1-4
CASSPPGGFNQPQHF | TGTGCCAGCTCACCACCAGGGGGCTTCAATCAGCCCCAGCATTTT | many | TRBV18 | TRBD1 | 15 | TRBJ1-5
CSAPGLISYNEQFF | TGCAGTGCTCCGGGACTTATCTCGTACAATGAGCAGTTCTTC | NA | TRBV20-1 | NA | 14 | TRBJ2-1
CASSLGGVLNEQFF | TGTGCCAGCAGCTTAGGAGGAGTTTTGAATGAGCAGTTCTTC | few | TRBV7-9 | NA | 14 | TRBJ2-1
CASSYLAENEETQYF | TGTGCCAGCAGTTACCTAGCGGAGAATGAAGAGACCCAGTACTTC | few | TRBV6-2/TRBV6-3 | TRBD2 | 15 | TRBJ2-5
CASSWDSSRGELFF | TGTGCCAGCAGTTGGGACTCGAGCAGGGGGGAGCTGTTTTTT | many | TRBV12-3/TRBV12-4 | NA | 14 | TRBJ2-2
CASSVSTGTGGGGYTF | TGTGCCAGCAGCGTATCTACTGGGACAGGCGGGGGAGGCTACACCTTC | few | TRBV28 | TRBD1 | 16 | TRBJ1-2
CASSFGVKGNSPLHF | TGTGCCAGCAGTTTTGGGGTGAAAGGGAATTCACCCCTCCACTTT | many | TRBV27 | NA | 15 | TRBJ1-6
CATSSNYGSYNEQFF | TGTGCCACCAGCAGTAATTATGGCTCCTACAATGAGCAGTTCTTC | NA | TRBV15 | NA | 15 | TRBJ2-1
CASSEPGLSSQYF | TGTGCCAGCAGTGAACCGGGACTTAGTAGCCAGTACTTC | few | TRBV28 | NA | 13 | TRBJ2-5
CSASLAREQYF | TGCAGTGCCAGCCTAGCTCGCGAGCAGTACTTC | few | TRBV20-1 | NA | 11 | TRBJ2-7
CASRSLAASTDTQYF | TGTGCCAGCAGGTCACTAGCGGCTAGCACAGATACGCAGTATTTT | few | TRBV11-2 | TRBD2 | 15 | TRBJ2-3
CASSAGPNTYEQYF | TGTGCCAGCAGCGCGGGACCGAATACCTACGAGCAGTACTTC | few | TRBV9 | NA | 14 | TRBJ2-7
CASSLDRRGNQPQHF | TGTGCCAGCAGCTTAGATCGACGGGGCAATCAGCCCCAGCATTTT | many | TRBV11-2 | NA | 15 | TRBJ1-5
CASSLALAGTGELFF | TGTGCCAGCAGTTTGGCCCTAGCGGGCACCGGGGAGCTGTTTTTT | NA | TRBV12-3/TRBV12-4 | TRBD2 | 15 | TRBJ2-2
CASSQIHVTNEKLFF | TGCGCCAGCAGCCAAATACACGTAACTAATGAAAAACTGTTTTTT | many | TRBV4-1 | NA | 15 | TRBJ1-4
CASSRAMRAGELFF | TGTGCCAGCAGTCGCGCTATGCGGGCCGGGGAGCTGTTTTTT | NA | TRBV27 | NA | 14 | TRBJ2-2
CSARDLGRAQETQYF | TGCAGTGCTAGAGATCTAGGCAGGGCTCAAGAGACCCAGTACTTC | NA | TRBV20-1 | NA | 15 | TRBJ2-5
CGSEDSGANVLTF | TGTGGGTCGGAGGACTCTGGGGCCAACGTCCTGACTTTC | NA | TRBV28 | NA | 13 | TRBJ2-6
CASSPLAGAVPDTQYF | TGTGCCAGCAGCCCCTTAGCGGGGGCGGTCCCGGATACGCAGTATTTT | few | TRBV7-2 | TRBD2 | 16 | TRBJ2-3
CSARDRKAWLAGAMAHRYNEQFF | TGCAGTGCTAGAGACCGAAAGGCGTGGCTAGCGGGAGCGATGGCCCACCGCTACAATGAGCAGTTCTTC | many | TRBV20-1 | TRBD2 | 23 | TRBJ2-1
CSAVEGSGPQHF | TGCAGTGCCGTAGAGGGGTCCGGGCCCCAGCATTTT | many | TRBV20-1 | NA | 12 | TRBJ1-5
CSATGPGTGGVVFF | TGCAGTGCAACCGGGCCGGGGACAGGGGGGGTCGTTTTCTTT | NA | TRBV20-1 | TRBD1 | 14 | TRBJ1-1
CSANHPRVARRYNEQFF | TGCAGTGCTAACCATCCCCGGGTAGCGAGACGCTACAATGAGCAGTTCTTC | few | TRBV20-1 | NA | 17 | TRBJ2-1
CASSLWGRENEQFF | TGTGCCAGCAGCTTGTGGGGGCGCGAGAATGAGCAGTTCTTC | many | TRBV5-6 | NA | 14 | TRBJ2-1
CSANKNTEAFF | TGCAGCGCGAACAAGAACACTGAAGCTTTCTTT | NA | TRBV29-1 | NA | 11 | TRBJ1-1
CASSLQGMDTEAFF | TGCGCCAGCAGCTTGCAGGGGATGGATACTGAAGCTTTCTTT | NA | TRBV5-1 | NA | 14 | TRBJ1-1
CASSPRTVYEQYF | TGTGCCAGCAGCCCCAGGACAGTCTACGAGCAGTACTTC | few | TRBV7-9 | NA | 13 | TRBJ2-7
CASSLSGTGAYEQYF | TGTGCCAGCAGCTTAAGCGGGACAGGCGCCTACGAGCAGTACTTC | many | TRBV27 | NA | 15 | TRBJ2-7
CASGEGVTNSYEQYF | TGTGCCAGCGGGGAGGGGGTGACTAATTCCTACGAGCAGTACTTC | many | TRBV11-2 | NA | 15 | TRBJ2-7
CASSLLKTGGKGWTEAFF | TGTGCCAGCAGCCTCCTTAAGACAGGGGGCAAAGGTTGGACTGAAGCTTTCTTT | many | TRBV14 | TRBD1 | 18 | TRBJ1-1
CASSQPGRAPWSYGYTF | TGTGCCAGCAGCCAGCCCGGACGGGCCCCTTGGAGCTATGGCTACACCTTC | once | TRBV3-1 | NA | 17 | TRBJ1-2
CSVARPSGSHEQYF | TGCAGCGTTGCAAGGCCTAGCGGGAGCCACGAGCAGTACTTC | few | TRBV29-1 | TRBD2 | 14 | TRBJ2-7
CASSPGSLRIPEAFF | TGCGCCAGCAGCCCCGGGTCCCTCAGGATCCCTGAAGCTTTCTTT | NA | TRBV5-1 | NA | 15 | TRBJ1-1
CASTFRHHTDTQYF | TGTGCCAGTACATTCAGACACCACACAGATACGCAGTATTTT | few | TRBV19 | NA | 14 | TRBJ2-3
CASSPTGGTKNIQYF | TGTGCCAGCTCCCCAACAGGGGGGACCAAAAACATTCAGTACTTC | NA | TRBV18 | TRBD1 | 15 | TRBJ2-4
CASSPPVSEYF | TGTGCCAGCAGCCCCCCGGTATCTGAGTACTTC | NA | TRBV7-3 | NA | 11 | TRBJ2-7
CASSSRTSGELTDTQYF | TGTGCCAGCAGTTCACGGACTAGCGGTGAACTCACAGATACGCAGTATTTT | many | TRBV6-5 | TRBD2 | 17 | TRBJ2-3
CASSQEPGPYEQYF | TGCGCCAGCAGCCAAGAACCGGGCCCCTACGAGCAGTACTTC | NA | TRBV4-3 | NA | 14 | TRBJ2-7
CASSYGTGSNEQYF | TGTGCCAGTAGTTACGGGACAGGGTCTAACGAGCAGTACTTC | NA | TRBV19 | TRBD1 | 14 | TRBJ2-7
CASNDVARNYEQYF | TGTGCCAGTAACGACGTAGCCAGAAACTACGAGCAGTACTTC | many | TRBV19 | NA | 14 | TRBJ2-7
CASGVSSTTGELFF | TGCGCCAGCGGCGTCAGCTCAACTACCGGGGAGCTGTTTTTT | NA | TRBV5-1 | NA | 14 | TRBJ2-2
CSVWTGLGVEQYF | TGCAGCGTCTGGACTGGACTAGGCGTCGAGCAGTACTTC | many | TRBV29-1 | TRBD2 | 13 | TRBJ2-7
CASSKREGEQYF | TGTGCCAGCAGCAAACGAGAGGGAGAGCAGTACTTC | NA | TRBV21-1 | NA | 12 | TRBJ2-7